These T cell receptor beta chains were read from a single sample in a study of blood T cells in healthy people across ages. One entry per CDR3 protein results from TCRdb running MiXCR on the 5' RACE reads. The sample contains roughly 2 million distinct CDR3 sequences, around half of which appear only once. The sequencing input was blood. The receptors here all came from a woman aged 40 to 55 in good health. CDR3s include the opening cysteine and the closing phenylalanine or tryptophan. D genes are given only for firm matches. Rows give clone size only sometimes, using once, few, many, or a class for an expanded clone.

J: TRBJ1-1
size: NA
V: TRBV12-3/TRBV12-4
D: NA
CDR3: CASSRGAAEAFF
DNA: TGTGCCAGTTCCCGGGGGGCGGCTGAAGCTTTCTTT

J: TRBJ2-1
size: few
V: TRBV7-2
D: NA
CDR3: CASSLAGLIYNEQFF
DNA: TGTGCCAGCAGCTTAGCAGGGTTAATCTACAATGAGCAGTTCTTC

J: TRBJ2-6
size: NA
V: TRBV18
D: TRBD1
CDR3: CASSPKNRGGANVLTF
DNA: TGTGCCAGCTCACCAAAAAACAGGGGTGGGGCCAACGTCCTGACTTTC

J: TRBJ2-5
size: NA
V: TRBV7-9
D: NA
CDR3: CASSLWNGFQETQYF
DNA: TGTGCCAGCAGCTTATGGAACGGCTTCCAAGAGACCCAGTACTTC

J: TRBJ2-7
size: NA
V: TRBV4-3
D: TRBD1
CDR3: CASSQLDRESYEQYF
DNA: TGCGCCAGCAGCCAACTGGACAGGGAGTCCTACGAGCAGTACTTC

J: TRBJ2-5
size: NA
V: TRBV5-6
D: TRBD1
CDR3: CASSLDLATGEETQYF
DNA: TGTGCCAGCAGCTTGGATCTTGCGACAGGGGAAGAGACCCAGTACTTC

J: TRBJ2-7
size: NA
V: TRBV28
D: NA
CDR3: CASSAGTQYYEQYF
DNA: TGTGCCAGCAGCGCCGGGACGCAATACTACGAGCAGTACTTC

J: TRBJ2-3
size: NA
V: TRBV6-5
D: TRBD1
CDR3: CASSPTGATQYF
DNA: TGTGCCAGCAGTCCGACAGGGGCAACGCAGTATTTT

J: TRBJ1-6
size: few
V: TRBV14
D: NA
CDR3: CASSQDSILNSPLHF
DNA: TGTGCCAGCAGCCAAGATAGCATACTAAATTCACCCCTCCACTTT

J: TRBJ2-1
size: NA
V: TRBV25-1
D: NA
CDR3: CASSDLGRFPKSPSNEQFF
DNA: TGTGCCAGCAGTGACCTGGGAAGATTTCCCAAATCACCATCCAATGAGCAGTTCTTC

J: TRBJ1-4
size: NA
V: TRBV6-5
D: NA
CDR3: CASSERVEHEKLFF
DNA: TGTGCCAGCAGTGAAAGGGTAGAGCATGAAAAACTGTTTTTT

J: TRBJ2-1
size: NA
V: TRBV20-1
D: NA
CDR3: CSARGDTGYNEQFF
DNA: TGCAGTGCTAGGGGGGACACAGGATACAATGAGCAGTTCTTC

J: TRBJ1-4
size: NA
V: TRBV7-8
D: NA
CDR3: CASSTPEVGNEKLFF
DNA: TGTGCCAGCAGCACCCCTGAAGTCGGTAATGAAAAACTGTTTTTT

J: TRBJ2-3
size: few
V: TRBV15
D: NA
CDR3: CATSRATTDTQYF
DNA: TGTGCCACCAGCAGAGCAACTACAGATACGCAGTATTTT

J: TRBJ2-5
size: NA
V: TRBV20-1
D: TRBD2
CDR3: CSARDNSGGHGTQYF
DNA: TGCAGTGCTAGAGATAATAGCGGGGGGCACGGGACCCAGTACTTC

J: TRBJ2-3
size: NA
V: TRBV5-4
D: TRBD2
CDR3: CASSQSGGHTDTQYF
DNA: TGTGCCAGCAGCCAGAGCGGGGGGCACACAGATACGCAGTATTTT

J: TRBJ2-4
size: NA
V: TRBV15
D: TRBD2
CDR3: CATSAGREAKNIQYF
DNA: TGTGCCACCAGCGCGGGGAGGGAGGCCAAAAACATTCAGTACTTC

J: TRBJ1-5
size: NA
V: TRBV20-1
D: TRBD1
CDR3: CSARPGQGWSQPQHF
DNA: TGCAGTGCTAGGCCGGGACAGGGATGGAGTCAGCCCCAGCATTTT

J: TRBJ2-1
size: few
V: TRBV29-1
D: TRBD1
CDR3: CSVGRDRGGNEQFF
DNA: TGCAGCGTCGGCCGGGACAGGGGGGGCAATGAGCAGTTCTTC

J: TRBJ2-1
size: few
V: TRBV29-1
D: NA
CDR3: CSVVYYYNEQFF
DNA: TGCAGCGTTGTGTATTACTACAATGAGCAGTTCTTC

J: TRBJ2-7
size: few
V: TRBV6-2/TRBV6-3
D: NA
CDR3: CASINGGEQYF
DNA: TGTGCCAGCATCAACGGGGGTGAGCAGTACTTC

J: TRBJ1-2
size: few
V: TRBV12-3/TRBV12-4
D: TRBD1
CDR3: CASSHGTAFNYGYTF
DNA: TGTGCCAGCAGTCACGGGACAGCGTTTAACTATGGCTACACCTTC

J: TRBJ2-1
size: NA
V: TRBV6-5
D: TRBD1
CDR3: CASSYSSTRTGGEFF
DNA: TGTGCCAGCAGTTACAGTTCTACCCGGACAGGGGGCGAGTTCTTC

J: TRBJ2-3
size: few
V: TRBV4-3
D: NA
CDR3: CASSQARGSTDTQYF
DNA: TGCGCCAGCAGCCAAGCTCGAGGTAGCACAGATACGCAGTATTTT

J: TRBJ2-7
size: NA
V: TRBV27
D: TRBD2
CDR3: CASSVGTSGFYEQYF
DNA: TGTGCCAGCAGTGTCGGGACTAGCGGGTTCTACGAGCAGTACTTC

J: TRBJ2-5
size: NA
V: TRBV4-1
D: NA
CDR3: CASSQEASSRMGTQYF
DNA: TGCGCCAGCAGCCAAGAGGCTAGTTCTCGGATGGGGACCCAGTACTTC

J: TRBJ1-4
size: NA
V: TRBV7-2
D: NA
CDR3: CASSYLPGNNEKLFF
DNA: TGTGCCAGCAGCTACCTCCCGGGAAATAATGAAAAACTGTTTTTT

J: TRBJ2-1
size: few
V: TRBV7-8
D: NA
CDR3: CASRGSKGPHNEQFF
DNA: TGTGCCAGCAGGGGATCTAAAGGGCCTCACAATGAGCAGTTCTTC

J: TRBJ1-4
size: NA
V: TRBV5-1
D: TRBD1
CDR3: CASSWGTGASEKLFF
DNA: TGCGCCAGCAGCTGGGGGACAGGGGCCTCTGAAAAACTGTTTTTT

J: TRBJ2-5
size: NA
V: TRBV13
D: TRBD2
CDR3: CASSGGTSGPHQETQYF
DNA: TGTGCCAGCAGCGGAGGGACTAGCGGTCCCCACCAAGAGACCCAGTACTTC

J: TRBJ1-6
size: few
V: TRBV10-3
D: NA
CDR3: CAISDPGPTNSPLHF
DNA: TGTGCCATCAGTGATCCCGGGCCGACTAATTCACCCCTCCACTTT

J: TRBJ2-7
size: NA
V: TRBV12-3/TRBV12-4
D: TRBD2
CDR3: CASSAGLAGAQYF
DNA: TGTGCCAGCAGCGCTGGACTAGCGGGTGCGCAGTACTTC

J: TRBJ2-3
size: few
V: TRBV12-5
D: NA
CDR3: CASGLLQGYSTDTQYF
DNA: TGTGCTAGTGGTTTATTACAGGGTTATAGCACAGATACGCAGTATTTT

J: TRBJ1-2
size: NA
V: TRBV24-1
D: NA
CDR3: CATSDAAPGLGGYTF
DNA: TGTGCCACCAGTGATGCCGCGCCCGGGCTAGGCGGCTACACCTTC

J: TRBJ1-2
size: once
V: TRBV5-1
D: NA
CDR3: CASSLVDLNYGYTF
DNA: TGCGCCAGCAGCTTGGTAGACCTAAACTATGGCTACACCTTC

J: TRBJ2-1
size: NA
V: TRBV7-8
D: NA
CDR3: CASSPGWGDEQFF
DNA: TGTGCCAGCAGCCCGGGGTGGGGGGATGAGCAGTTCTTC

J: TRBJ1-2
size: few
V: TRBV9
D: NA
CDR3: CASSVGQGSGNYGYTF
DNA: TGTGCCAGCAGCGTGGGTCAGGGGTCGGGTAACTATGGCTACACCTTC

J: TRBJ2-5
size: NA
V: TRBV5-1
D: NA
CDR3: CASSSGPSRRGETQYF
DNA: TGCGCCAGCAGCTCGGGACCCTCTCGGCGTGGAGAGACCCAGTACTTC

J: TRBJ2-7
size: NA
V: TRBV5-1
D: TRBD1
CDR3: CASSLAQDRGFYEQYF
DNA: TGCGCCAGCAGCTTGGCTCAGGACAGGGGGTTCTACGAGCAGTACTTC

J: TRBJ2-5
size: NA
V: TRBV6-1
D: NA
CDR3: CASSEATVRETQYF
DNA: TGTGCCAGCAGTGAAGCTACCGTACGAGAGACCCAGTACTTC

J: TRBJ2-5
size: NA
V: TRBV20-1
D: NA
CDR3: CSAAGGTVSKETQYF
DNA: TGCAGTGCAGCAGGCGGGACTGTCTCCAAAGAGACCCAGTACTTC

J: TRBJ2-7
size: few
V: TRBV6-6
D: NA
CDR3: CASRGVGGFSSYEQYF
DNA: TGTGCCAGCAGAGGGGTAGGGGGATTCAGCTCCTACGAGCAGTACTTC

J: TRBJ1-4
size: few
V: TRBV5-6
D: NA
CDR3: CASSPARGTGNEKLFF
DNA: TGTGCCAGCAGCCCGGCTAGAGGAACTGGTAATGAAAAACTGTTTTTT

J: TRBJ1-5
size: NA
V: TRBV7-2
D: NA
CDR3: CASSSPGGVRSLQPQHF
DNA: TGTGCCAGCAGCTCACCGGGCGGGGTTCGTTCGTTGCAGCCCCAGCATTTT

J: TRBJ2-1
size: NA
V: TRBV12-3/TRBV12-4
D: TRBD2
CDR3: CASRASSGSSYNEQFF
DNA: TGTGCCAGCAGGGCATCAAGCGGGAGCTCCTACAATGAGCAGTTCTTC

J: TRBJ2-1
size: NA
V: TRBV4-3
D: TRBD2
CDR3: CASSQDQGLAGANEQFF
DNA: TGCGCCAGCAGCCAAGATCAGGGCCTAGCGGGGGCCAATGAGCAGTTCTTC

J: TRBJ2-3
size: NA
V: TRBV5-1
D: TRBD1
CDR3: CASSYIQGSADTQYF
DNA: TGCGCCAGCAGCTACATACAGGGGTCGGCAGATACGCAGTATTTT

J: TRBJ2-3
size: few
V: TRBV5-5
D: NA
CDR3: CASSFSTSPTPDTQYF
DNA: TGTGCCAGCAGCTTCTCGACCAGCCCTACCCCAGATACGCAGTATTTT

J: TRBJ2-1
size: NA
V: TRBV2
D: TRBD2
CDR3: CASTSIQAGAKHNEQFF
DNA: TGTGCCAGCACAAGCATACAAGCGGGGGCCAAGCACAATGAGCAGTTCTTC

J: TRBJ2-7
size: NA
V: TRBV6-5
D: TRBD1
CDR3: CASSLGTDFHNEQYF
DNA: TGTGCCAGCAGCCTCGGGACAGACTTCCACAATGAGCAGTACTTC

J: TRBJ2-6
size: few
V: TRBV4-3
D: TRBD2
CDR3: CASSQVPSGGFPSGANVLTF
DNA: TGCGCCAGCAGCCAAGTACCTAGCGGGGGGTTCCCCTCTGGGGCCAACGTCCTGACTTTC

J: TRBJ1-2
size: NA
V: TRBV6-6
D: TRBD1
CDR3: CASSYAGGLGYTF
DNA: TGTGCCAGCAGTTACGCAGGGGGTCTAGGCTACACCTTC

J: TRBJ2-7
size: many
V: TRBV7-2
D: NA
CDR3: CASSRLGATYEQYF
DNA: TGTGCCAGCAGCCGGTTGGGAGCGACCTACGAGCAGTACTTC

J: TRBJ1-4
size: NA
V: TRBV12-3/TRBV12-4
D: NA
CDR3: CASSFPGPPEKLFF
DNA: TGTGCCAGCAGTTTTCCGGGACCCCCGGAAAAACTGTTTTTT

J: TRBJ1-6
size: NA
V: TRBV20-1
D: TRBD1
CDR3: CSARGTGLTYNSPLHF
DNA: TGCAGTGCTAGAGGGACAGGGCTAACTTATAATTCACCCCTCCACTTT

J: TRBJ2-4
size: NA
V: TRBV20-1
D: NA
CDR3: CSASGQTKAKNIQYF
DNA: TGCAGTGCTAGTGGACAGACTAAAGCCAAAAACATTCAGTACTTC

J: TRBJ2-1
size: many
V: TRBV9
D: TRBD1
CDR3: CASSVTGGSYNEQFF
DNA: TGTGCCAGCAGTGTCACAGGGGGCTCCTACAATGAGCAGTTCTTC